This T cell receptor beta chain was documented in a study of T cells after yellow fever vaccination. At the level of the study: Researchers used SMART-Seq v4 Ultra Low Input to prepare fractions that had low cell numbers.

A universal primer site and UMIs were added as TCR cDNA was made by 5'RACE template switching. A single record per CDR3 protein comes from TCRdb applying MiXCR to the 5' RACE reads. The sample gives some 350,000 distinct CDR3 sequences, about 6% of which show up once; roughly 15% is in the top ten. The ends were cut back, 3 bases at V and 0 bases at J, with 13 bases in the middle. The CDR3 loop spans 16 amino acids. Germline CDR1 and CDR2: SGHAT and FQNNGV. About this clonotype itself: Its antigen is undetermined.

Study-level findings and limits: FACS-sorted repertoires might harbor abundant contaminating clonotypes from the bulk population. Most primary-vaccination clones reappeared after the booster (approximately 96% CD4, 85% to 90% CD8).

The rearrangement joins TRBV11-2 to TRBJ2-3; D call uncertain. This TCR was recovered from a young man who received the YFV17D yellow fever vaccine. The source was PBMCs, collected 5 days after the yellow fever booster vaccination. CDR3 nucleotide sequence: TGTGCCAGCAGCTTTCGCCGCAGCCCGAGCACAGATACGCAGTATTTT. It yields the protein CASSFRRSPSTDTQYF. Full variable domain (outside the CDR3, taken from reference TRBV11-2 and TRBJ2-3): EAGVAQSPRYKIIEKRQSVAFWCNPISGHATLYWYQQILGQGPKLLIQFQNNGVVDDSQLPKDRFSAERLKGVDSTLKIQPAKLEDSAVYLCASSFRRSPSTDTQYFGPGTRLTVL.